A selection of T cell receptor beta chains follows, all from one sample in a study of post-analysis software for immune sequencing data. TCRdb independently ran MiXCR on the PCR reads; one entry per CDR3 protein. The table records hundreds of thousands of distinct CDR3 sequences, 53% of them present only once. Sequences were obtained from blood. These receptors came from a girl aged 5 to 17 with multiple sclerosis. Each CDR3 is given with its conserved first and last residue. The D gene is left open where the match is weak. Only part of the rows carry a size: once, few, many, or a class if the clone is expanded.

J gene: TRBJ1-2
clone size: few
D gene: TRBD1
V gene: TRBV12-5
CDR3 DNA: TGTGCTAGTGGTCCCGGACAGGGGGGACGAGGCTACACCTTC
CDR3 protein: CASGPGQGGRGYTF

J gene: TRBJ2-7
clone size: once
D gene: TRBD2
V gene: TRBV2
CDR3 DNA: TGTGCCAGCAGCGAGACTAGCGGGAGGAAGGTAGCCTACGAGCAGTACTTC
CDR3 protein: CASSETSGRKVAYEQYF

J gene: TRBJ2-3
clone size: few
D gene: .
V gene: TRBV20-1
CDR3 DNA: TGCAGTGCTATCCCCAGGGCATCTAGGCTGTTGCGGGATACGCAGTATTTT
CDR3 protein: CSAIPRASRLLRDTQYF

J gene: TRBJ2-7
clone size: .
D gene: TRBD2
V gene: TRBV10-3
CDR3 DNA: TGTGCCATCAGTGATCCCGGGGGGTCCTACGAGCAGTACTTC
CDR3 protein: CAISDPGGSYEQYF

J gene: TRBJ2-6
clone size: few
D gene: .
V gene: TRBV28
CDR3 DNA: TGTGCCAGCCTAGGGTCCCAAAACTCTGGGGCCAACGTCCTGACTTTC
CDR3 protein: CASLGSQNSGANVLTF

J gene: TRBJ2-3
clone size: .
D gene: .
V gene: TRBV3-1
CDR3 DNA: TGTGCCAGCAGCCAAGATCGGACTCCCAGGGATACGCAGTATTTT
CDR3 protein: CASSQDRTPRDTQYF

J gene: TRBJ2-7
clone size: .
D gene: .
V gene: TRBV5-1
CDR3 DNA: TGCGCCAGCAGCTTGCAGGGAACGAACGAGCAGTACTTC
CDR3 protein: CASSLQGTNEQYF

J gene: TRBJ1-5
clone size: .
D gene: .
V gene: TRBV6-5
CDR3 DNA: TGTGCCAGTTCGGACATCTATAATCAGCCCCAGCATTTT
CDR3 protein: CASSDIYNQPQHF

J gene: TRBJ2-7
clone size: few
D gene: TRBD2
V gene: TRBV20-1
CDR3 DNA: TGCAGTGCTAGAGCACTAGCGGGAGCGGGCGAGCAGTACTTC
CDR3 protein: CSARALAGAGEQYF

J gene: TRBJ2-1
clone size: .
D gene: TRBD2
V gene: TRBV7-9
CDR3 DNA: TGTGCCAGCAGCTTACGGACTAGCGGGAGTTATGAGCAGTTCTTC
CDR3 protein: CASSLRTSGSYEQFF

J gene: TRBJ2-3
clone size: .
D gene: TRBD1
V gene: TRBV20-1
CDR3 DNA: TGCAGTGCTAGAGATCTTGACAGGGGGCGAACAGATACGCAGTATTTT
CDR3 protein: CSARDLDRGRTDTQYF

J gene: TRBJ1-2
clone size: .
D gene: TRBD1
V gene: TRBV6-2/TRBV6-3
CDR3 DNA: TGTGCCAGCAGACGACAGGGGTATCGCAATGGCTACACCTTC
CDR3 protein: CASRRQGYRNGYTF

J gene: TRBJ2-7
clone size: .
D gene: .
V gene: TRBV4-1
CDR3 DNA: TGCGCCAGCAGCTACCCGGGGCGGGGCGAGCAGTACTTC
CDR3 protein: CASSYPGRGEQYF

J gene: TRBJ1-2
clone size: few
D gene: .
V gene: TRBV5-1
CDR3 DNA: TGCGCCAGCAGCTTGGTCGCACAGGGCACCTATGGCTACACCTTC
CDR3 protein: CASSLVAQGTYGYTF

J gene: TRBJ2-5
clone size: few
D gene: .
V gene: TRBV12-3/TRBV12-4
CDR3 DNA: TGTGCCAGCAGTCAAGGGGGGGGTCAGCAGTACTTC
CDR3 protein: CASSQGGGQQYF

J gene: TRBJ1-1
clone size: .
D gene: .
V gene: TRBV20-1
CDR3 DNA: TGCAGTGCTAGAGTGTTGGGCAGTCCAAGGAGCACTGAAGCTTTCTTT
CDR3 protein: CSARVLGSPRSTEAFF

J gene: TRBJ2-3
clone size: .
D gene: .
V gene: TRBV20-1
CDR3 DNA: TGCAGTGCCGAGTACGGTACGCAGTATTTT
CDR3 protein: CSAEYGTQYF

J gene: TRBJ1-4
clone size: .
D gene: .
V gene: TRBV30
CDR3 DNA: TGTGCCTGGAGTTGGGGCAGAAATCTAACCCCGGATGAAAAACTGTTTTTT
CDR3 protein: CAWSWGRNLTPDEKLFF

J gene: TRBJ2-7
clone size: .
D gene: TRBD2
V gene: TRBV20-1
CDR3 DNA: TGCAGTGCGATGCGACTAGCGGAAAACTACGAGCAGTACTTC
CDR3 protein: CSAMRLAENYEQYF

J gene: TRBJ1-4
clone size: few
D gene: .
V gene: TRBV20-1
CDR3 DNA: TGCAGTGCTAGAGAGGGGGCAGGGGAAAAACTGTTTTTT
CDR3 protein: CSAREGAGEKLFF

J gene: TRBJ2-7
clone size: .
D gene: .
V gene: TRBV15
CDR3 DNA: TGTGCCACCAGCATGGGACCAAACGCCTACGAGCAGTACTTC
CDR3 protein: CATSMGPNAYEQYF

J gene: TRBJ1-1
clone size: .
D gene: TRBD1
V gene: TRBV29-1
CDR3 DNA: TGCAGCGTTGGAGACAGGGGGTTTGAAGCTTTCTTT
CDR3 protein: CSVGDRGFEAFF

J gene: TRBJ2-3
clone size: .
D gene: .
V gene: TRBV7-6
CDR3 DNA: TGTGCCAGCAGCTTAGATACCACACTTCAGTATTTT
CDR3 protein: CASSLDTTLQYF

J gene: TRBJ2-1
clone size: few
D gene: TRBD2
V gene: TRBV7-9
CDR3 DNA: TGTGCCAGCAGCTACCCTAGCGGGGGCCTAAGCTCCTACAATGAGCAGTTCTTC
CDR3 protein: CASSYPSGGLSSYNEQFF

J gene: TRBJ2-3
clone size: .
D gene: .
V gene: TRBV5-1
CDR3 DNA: TGCGCCAGCAGCCCCGGGGCCTTCGGCACAGATACGCAGTATTTT
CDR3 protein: CASSPGAFGTDTQYF

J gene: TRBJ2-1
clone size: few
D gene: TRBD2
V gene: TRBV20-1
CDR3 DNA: TGCAGTGCTAGTCCGACTAGCGGGAGGGACAATGAGCAGTTCTTC
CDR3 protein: CSASPTSGRDNEQFF

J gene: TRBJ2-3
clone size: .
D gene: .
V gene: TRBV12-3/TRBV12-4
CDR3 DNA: TGTGCCAGCAGTTTGGGCACTACAGTCAGCACAGATACGCAGTATTTT
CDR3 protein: CASSLGTTVSTDTQYF

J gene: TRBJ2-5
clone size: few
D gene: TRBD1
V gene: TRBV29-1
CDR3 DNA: TGCAGCGTTGAACACGGACAGGGGGCTGAGACCCAGTACTTC
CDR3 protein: CSVEHGQGAETQYF

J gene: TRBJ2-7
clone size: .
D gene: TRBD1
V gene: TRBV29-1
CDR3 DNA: TGCAGCGGATCCGGGACAGGGGGGGGCGAGCAGTACTTC
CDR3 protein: CSGSGTGGGEQYF

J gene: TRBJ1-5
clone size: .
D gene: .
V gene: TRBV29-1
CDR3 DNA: TGCAGCGCCGGTGGGTCTGGGGGGCCCCAGCATTTT
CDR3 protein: CSAGGSGGPQHF

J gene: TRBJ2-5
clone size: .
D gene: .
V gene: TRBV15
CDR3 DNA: TGTGCCACCAGCATGGACTGGAAACAAGAGACCCAGTACTTC
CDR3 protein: CATSMDWKQETQYF

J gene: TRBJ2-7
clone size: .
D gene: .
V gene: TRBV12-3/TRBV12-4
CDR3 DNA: TGTGCCAGCAGTTTAGACGGGGCTCCTTCCGAGCAGTACTTC
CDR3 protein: CASSLDGAPSEQYF

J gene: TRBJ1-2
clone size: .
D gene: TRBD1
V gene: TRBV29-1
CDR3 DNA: TGCAGCGTTGCACCGGGACAGGGGGACTATGGCTACACCTTC
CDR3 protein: CSVAPGQGDYGYTF

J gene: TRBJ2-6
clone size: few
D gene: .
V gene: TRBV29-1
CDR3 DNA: TGCAGCGTTCGATCCCTTCCCGACTCTGGGGCCAACGTCCTGACTTTC
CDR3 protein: CSVRSLPDSGANVLTF

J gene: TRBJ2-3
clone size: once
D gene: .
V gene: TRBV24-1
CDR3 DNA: TGTGCCACCAGTGATCCGCAGGGATCTAGCACAGATACGCAGTATTTT
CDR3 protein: CATSDPQGSSTDTQYF

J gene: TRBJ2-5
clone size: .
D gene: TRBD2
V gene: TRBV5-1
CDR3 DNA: TGCGCCAGCAGCCCCGGGAGGGGAGGATTCCAAGAGACCCAGTACTTC
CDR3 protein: CASSPGRGGFQETQYF

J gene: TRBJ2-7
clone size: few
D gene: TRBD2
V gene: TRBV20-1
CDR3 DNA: TGCAGTGCTCTCCGACTAGCGGACTCCTACGAGCAGTACTTC
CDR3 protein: CSALRLADSYEQYF

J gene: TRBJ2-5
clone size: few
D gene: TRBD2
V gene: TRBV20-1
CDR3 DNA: TGCAGTGCCAATCTAGCGGGGGGGCATGAGCAGTACTTC
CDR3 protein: CSANLAGGHEQYF

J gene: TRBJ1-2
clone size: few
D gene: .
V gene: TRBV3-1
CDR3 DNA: TGTGCCAGCAGCCAAGATCACTATGGCTACACCTTC
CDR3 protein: CASSQDHYGYTF

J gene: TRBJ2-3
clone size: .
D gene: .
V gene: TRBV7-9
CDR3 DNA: TGTGCCAGCAGGCTCCCCGAATCCCCGCAGTATTTT
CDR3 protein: CASRLPESPQYF

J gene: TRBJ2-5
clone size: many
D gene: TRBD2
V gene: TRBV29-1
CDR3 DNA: TGCAGCTCATCCGGGCTAGCGGGAGAGACCCAGTACTTC
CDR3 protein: CSSSGLAGETQYF

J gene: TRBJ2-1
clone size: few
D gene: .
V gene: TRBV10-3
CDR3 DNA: TGTGCCATCAGTGGGACCCGGGACAATGAGCAGTTCTTC
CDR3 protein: CAISGTRDNEQFF

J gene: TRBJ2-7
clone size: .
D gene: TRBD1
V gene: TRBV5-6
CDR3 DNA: TGTGCCAGCAGCTCACCGACAGGGAGAACCGAGCAGTACTTC
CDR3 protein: CASSSPTGRTEQYF

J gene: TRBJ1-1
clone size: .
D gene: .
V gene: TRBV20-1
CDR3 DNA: TGCAGTGCTAGAGATCAGCGGGGGCGCTTGAACACTGAAGCTTTCTTT
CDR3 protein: CSARDQRGRLNTEAFF

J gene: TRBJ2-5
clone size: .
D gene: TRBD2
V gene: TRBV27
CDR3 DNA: TGTGCCAGCAGTACCCGATTAGCGGGGGTGGGGGAGACCCAGTACTTC
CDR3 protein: CASSTRLAGVGETQYF

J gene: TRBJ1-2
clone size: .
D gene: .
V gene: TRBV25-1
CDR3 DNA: TGTGCCAGCAGTGAATTCGGGAACCTCTATGGCTACACCTTC
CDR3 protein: CASSEFGNLYGYTF

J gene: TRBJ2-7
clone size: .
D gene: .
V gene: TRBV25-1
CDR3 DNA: TGTGCCAGCAGTGAGAATGACAGATACTACGAGCAGTACTTC
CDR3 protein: CASSENDRYYEQYF

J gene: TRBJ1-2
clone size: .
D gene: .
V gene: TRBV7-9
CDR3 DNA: TGTGCCAGCAGCTTAGGGGCAGAAGCTAACTATGGCTACACCTTC
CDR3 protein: CASSLGAEANYGYTF

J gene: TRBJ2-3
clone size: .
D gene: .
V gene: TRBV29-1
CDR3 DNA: TGCAGCCAGGGCCGTCTTAGCACAGATACGCAGTATTTT
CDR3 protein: CSQGRLSTDTQYF

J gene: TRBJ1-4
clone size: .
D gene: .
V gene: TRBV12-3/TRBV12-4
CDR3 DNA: TGTGCCAGCAGATTTACGACCGAAAAACTGTTTTTT
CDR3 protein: CASRFTTEKLFF

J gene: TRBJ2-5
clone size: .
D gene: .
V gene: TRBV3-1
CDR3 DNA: TGTGCCAGCAGCCAAACACGGGGGTTCCAAGAGACCCAGTACTTC
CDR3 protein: CASSQTRGFQETQYF

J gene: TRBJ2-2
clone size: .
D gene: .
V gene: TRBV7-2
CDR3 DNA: TGTGCCAGCAGCTTAGTGGTTAGCAAGCCCGGGGAGCTGTTTTTT
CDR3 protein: CASSLVVSKPGELFF

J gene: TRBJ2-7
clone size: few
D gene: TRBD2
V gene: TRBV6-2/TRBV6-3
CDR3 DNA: TGTGCCAGCAGTTACTCGTTGGCGGGAGGCTACGAGCAGTACTTC
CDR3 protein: CASSYSLAGGYEQYF

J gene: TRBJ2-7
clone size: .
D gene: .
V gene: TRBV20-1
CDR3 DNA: TGCAGTGCTAGAGATATGGGACGGTTCTCCTACGAGCGGTACTTC
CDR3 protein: CSARDMGRFSYERYF

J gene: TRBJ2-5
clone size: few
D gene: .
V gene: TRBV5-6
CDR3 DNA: TGTGCCAGCAGCCCACAGCCCAAGCAGAGAGAGACCCAGTACTTC
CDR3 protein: CASSPQPKQRETQYF

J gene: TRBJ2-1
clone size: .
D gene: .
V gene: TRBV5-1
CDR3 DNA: TGCGCCAGCAGCGGGAGGACAGGTCTGAATGAGCAGTTCTTC
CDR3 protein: CASSGRTGLNEQFF

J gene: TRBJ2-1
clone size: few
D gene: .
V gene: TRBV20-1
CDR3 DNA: TGCAGTGCTAGAGACAGGCTAACCTACAATGAGCAGTTCTTC
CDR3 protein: CSARDRLTYNEQFF

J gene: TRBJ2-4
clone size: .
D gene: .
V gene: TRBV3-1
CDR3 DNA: TGTGCCAGCAGCCAACGAACCTCGGGACCGCTTCTGAAGCAGTACTTC
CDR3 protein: CASSQRTSGPLLKQYF